Below are 10 T cell receptor beta chains sequenced from a single sample in a study of graft-versus-host responses after intestinal transplantation. TCRdb's copy holds only in-frame clones and misses some; the assay was immunoSEQ multiplex PCR. Found here are over 10,000 clones, approximately 85% of them singletons; the top ten hold about 23%. Sequenced here: PBMCs, sampled after intestinal transplantation. These receptors were obtained from a human patient who received an intestinal transplant, so some T cells may come from the graft donor.

The chain recombines TRBV5-4 with TRBJ2-5; TRBD1 might be the D (5 bases). Germline assignment: CDR1 SGHNT and CDR2 YYREEE (reference sequence). The CDR3 runs to 13 residues. Trimming pared 0 bases from V and 11 bases from J, leaving 14 bases between. As DNA, the CDR3 is TGTGCCAGCAGCTTGGCAAGATCTGCAGGGCAGTACTTC. It encodes CASSLARSAGQYF.

The chain is built from TRBV5-1 and TRBJ2-5; 9 bases align to TRBD2. This CDR3 spans 13 amino acids. From germline, CDR1 is SGHRS and CDR2 YFSETQ. DNA of the CDR3: TGCGGAAGTAGCGGGAGAGGTGTGGAGACCCAGTACTTC. Translating it yields CGSSGRGVETQYF.

The V and J genes are TRBV7-3 and TRBJ1-6; 7 bases map to TRBD1. CDR3 length equals 14 residues. With 5 bases clipped from V and 9 bases from J, the junction kept 7 bases outside the gene matches. Looked up from germline, CDR1 is SGHTA and CDR2 is FQGTGA. This CDR3 is CASSIQGIGSPLHF. The DNA of the CDR3 is TGTGCCAGCAGCATACAGGGGATCGGTTCACCCCTCCACTTT. Full variable domain (outside the CDR3, taken from reference TRBV7-3 and TRBJ1-6): GAGVSQTPSNKVTEKGKYVELRCDPISGHTALYWYRQSLGQGPEFLIYFQGTGAADDSGLPNDRFFAVRPEGSVSTLKIQRTERGDSAVYLCASSIQGIGSPLHFGNGTRLTVT.

The count of this clone is one. The CDR3 DNA is TGTGCCAGCAGCTTACATCCGGGACGAAATTTCTTT. It is translated as CASSLHPGRNFF. This chain connects TRBV5-4 to TRBJ1-1; D possibly corresponds to TRBD1 (5 bases). The CDR3 has 12 residues. Trimming cost V 2 bases and J 13 bases, with 15 bases left between them. Germline-derived CDR1 and CDR2 are SGHNT and YYREEE (reference sequence).

The chain carries TRBV27 and TRBJ2-3, with D perhaps being TRBD1 or TRBD2 (5 bases each). V lost 3 bases to trimming and J lost 1 base, with 11 bases between them. CDR3 size: 15 residues. Germline V gives CDR1 MNHEY, CDR2 SMNVEV (reference sequence). Written as DNA, the CDR3 is TGTGCCAGCAGTTTGCTAGAGGGACGCACAGATACGCAGTATTTT. It encodes CASSLLEGRTDTQYF.

The chain combines TRBV10-2 with TRBJ2-3, with a possible D match to TRBD2 (5 bases). Germline V lookup: CDR1 WSHSY, CDR2 SAAADI. The CDR3 runs to 13 residues. Trimming left V 4 bases short and J 6 bases short, with 11 bases between. The CDR3, as DNA: TGCGCCAGCAGTGTAGGGAGCAGGGATACGCAGTATTTT. It specifies CASSVGSRDTQYF.

Concerning this clone: Different DNA sequences within this sample yield the same CDR3. J is TRBJ1-1 and V is TRBV10-3, with D hard to call. The CDR3 runs to 16 residues. Trimming stripped 3 bases from V and 0 bases from J, with 14 bases between. Germline CDR1 is ENHRY and CDR2 is SYGVKD. The CDR3 here is CAISDAGSGMNTEAFF. Written as DNA, the CDR3 is TGTGCCATCAGTGACGCTGGGAGTGGAATGAACACTGAAGCTTTCTTT.

The J gene is TRBJ2-7, the V gene TRBV4-2; 7 nucleotides align to TRBD2. V trimming: 0 bases; J trimming: 3 bases; junction bases outside the gene matches: 5. Germline assignment: CDR1 LGHNA and CDR2 YNFKEQ. The CDR3 has 15 amino acids. The CDR3 DNA follows: TGTGCCAGCAGCCAAGAGGGCGCTAGCGGCTACGAGCAGTACTTC. The encoded protein is CASSQEGASGYEQYF.

A few counts support this clone. The chain has TRBV5-1 and TRBJ1-2; D gene ambiguous. Deletions cut 5 bases from V and 6 bases from J, with 14 bases between. CDR1 is SGHRS, CDR2 YFSETQ, per germline. This CDR3 is 13 amino acids long. The CDR3 region is CASRIVQENGYTF. In DNA, the CDR3 is TGCGCCAGCAGAATCGTGCAGGAAAATGGCTACACCTTC.

The V gene is TRBV5-6, the J gene TRBJ1-4, with D hard to call. Trimming removed 6 bases at V and 8 bases at J, with 14 bases between. The CDR3 is made up of 13 amino acids. Germline V gene lookup returns CDR1 SGHDT and CDR2 YYEEEE. Here the CDR3 reads CASKGRPAEKLFF. CDR3 sequence (DNA): TGTGCCAGCAAGGGTCGACCGGCGGAAAAACTGTTTTTT.